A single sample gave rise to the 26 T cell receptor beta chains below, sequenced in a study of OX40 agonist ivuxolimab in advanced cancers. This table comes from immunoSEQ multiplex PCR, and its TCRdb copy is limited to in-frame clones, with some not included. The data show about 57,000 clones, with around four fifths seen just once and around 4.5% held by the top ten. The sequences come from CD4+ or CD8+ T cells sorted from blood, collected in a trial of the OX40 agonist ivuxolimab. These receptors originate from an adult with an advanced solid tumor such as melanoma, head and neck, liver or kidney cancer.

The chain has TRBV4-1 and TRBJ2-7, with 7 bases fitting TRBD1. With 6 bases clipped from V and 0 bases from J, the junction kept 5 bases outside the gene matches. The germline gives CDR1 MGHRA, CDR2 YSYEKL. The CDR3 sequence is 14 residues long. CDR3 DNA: TGCGCCAGCAGTCACACAGGGGACTCCTACGAGCAGTACTTC. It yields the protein CASSHTGDSYEQYF.

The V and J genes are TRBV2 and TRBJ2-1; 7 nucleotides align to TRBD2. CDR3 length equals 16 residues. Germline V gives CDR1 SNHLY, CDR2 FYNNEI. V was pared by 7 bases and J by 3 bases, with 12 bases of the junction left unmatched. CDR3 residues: CASTRVDGRNYNEQFF. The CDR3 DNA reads TGTGCCAGCACCCGGGTTGACGGGAGGAACTACAATGAGCAGTTCTTC. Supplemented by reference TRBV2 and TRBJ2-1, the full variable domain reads EPEVTQTPSHQVTQMGQEVILRCVPISNHLYFYWYRQILGQKVEFLVSFYNNEISEKSEIFDDQFSVERPDGSNFTLKIRSTKLEDSAMYFCASTRVDGRNYNEQFFGPGTRLTVL.

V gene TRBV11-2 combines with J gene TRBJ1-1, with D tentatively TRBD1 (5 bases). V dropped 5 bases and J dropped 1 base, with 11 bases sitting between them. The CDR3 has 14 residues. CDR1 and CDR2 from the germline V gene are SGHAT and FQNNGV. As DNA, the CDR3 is TGTGCCAGCAGCCGAGACAGAGAGAACACTGAAGCTTTCTTT. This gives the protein CASSRDRENTEAFF.

The CDR3 region is CASSLLGGDLGEQYF. In nucleotides, the CDR3 is TGTGCCAGCAGCCTCCTGGGGGGCGATTTGGGAGAGCAGTACTTC. The chain links TRBV11-2 to TRBJ2-7, with D perhaps given as TRBD1 or TRBD2 (6 bases each). The CDR3 runs 15 residues. CDR1 and CDR2 from the germline V gene are SGHAT and FQNNGV. Trimming took 5 bases from V and 7 from J, leaving 21 bases between them. The full variable domain, with the rest looked up from reference TRBV11-2 and TRBJ2-7, is EAGVAQSPRYKIIEKRQSVAFWCNPISGHATLYWYQQILGQGPKLLIQFQNNGVVDDSQLPKDRFSAERLKGVDSTLKIQPAKLEDSAVYLCASSLLGGDLGEQYFGPGTRLTVT.

The CDR3 sequence is CASSPDVEQYF. CDR3 sequence (DNA): TGTGCCAGCTCACCAGACGTCGAGCAGTACTTC. The chain combines TRBV18 with TRBJ2-7; no clear D gene. The CDR3 loop spans 11 amino acids. Deletions cut 2 bases from V and 6 bases from J, with 5 bases between. CDR1 and CDR2 (germline): KGHSH, LQKENI.

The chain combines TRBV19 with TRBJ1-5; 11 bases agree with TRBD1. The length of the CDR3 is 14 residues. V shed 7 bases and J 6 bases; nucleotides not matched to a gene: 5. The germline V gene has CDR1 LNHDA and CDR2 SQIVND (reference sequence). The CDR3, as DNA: TGTGCCAGTATCCGGACAGGGGGCGGTCAGCCCCAGCATTTT. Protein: CASIRTGGGQPQHF.

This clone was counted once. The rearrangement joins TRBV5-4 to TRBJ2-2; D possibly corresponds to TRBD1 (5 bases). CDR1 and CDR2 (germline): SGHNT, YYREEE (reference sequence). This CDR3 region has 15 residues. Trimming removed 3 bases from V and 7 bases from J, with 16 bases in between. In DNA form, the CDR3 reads TGTGCCAGCAGCTCTCAGGGTAGGGAAGGCGGGGAGCTGTTTTTT. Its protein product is CASSSQGREGGELFF.

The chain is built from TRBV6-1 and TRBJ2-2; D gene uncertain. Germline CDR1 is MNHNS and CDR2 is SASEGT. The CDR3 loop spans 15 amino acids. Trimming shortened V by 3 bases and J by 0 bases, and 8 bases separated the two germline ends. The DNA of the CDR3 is TGTGCCAGCAGTGACCTAGGGTCGAACACCGGGGAGCTGTTTTTT. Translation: CASSDLGSNTGELFF.

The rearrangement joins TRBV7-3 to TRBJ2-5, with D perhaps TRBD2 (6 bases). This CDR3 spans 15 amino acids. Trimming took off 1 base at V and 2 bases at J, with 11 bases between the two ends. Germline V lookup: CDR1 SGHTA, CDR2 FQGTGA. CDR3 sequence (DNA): TGTGCCAGCAGCTTAATGGGGGGTGAACAAGAGACCCAGTACTTC. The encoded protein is CASSLMGGEQETQYF.

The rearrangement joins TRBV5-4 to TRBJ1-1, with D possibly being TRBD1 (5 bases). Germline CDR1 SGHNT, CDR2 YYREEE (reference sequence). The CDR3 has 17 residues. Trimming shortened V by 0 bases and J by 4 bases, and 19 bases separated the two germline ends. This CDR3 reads CASSLEEDLIRGTEAFF. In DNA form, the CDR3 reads TGTGCCAGCAGCTTGGAAGAGGACCTAATTAGGGGCACTGAAGCTTTCTTT. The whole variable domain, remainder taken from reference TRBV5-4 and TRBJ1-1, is ETGVTQSPTHLIKTRGQQVTLRCSSQSGHNTVSWYQQALGQGPQFIFQYYREEENGRGNFPPRFSGLQFPNYSSELNVNALELDDSALYLCASSLEEDLIRGTEAFFGQGTRLTVV.

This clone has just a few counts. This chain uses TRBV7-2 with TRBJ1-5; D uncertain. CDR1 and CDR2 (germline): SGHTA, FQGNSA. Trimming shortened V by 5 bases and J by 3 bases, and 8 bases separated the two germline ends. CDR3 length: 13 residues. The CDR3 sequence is CASSERTNQPQHF. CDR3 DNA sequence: TGTGCCAGCAGCGAGAGGACCAATCAGCCCCAGCATTTT.

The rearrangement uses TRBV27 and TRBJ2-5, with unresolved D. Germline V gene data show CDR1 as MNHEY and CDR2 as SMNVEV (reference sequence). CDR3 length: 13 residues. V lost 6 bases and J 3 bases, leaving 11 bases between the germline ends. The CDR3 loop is CASSPLRKETQYF. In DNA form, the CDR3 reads TGTGCCAGCAGCCCCCTCCGAAAAGAGACCCAGTACTTC.

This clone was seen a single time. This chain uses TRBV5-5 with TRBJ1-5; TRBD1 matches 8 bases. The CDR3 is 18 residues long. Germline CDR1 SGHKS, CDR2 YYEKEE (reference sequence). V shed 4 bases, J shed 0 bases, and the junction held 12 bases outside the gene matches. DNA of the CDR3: TGTGCCAGCAGCCATCGAATTGGGACAGGAGATAGCAATCAGCCCCAGCATTTT. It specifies CASSHRIGTGDSNQPQHF.

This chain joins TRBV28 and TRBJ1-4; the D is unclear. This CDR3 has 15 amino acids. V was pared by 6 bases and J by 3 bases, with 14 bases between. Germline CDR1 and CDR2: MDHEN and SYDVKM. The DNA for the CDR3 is TGTGCCAGCAGGACCCTCGGGGAATCTAATGAAAAACTGTTTTTT. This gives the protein CASRTLGESNEKLFF. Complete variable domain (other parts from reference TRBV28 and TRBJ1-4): DVKVTQSSRYLVKRTGEKVFLECVQDMDHENMFWYRQDPGLGLRLIYFSYDVKMKEKGDIPEGYSVSREKKERFSLILESASTNQTSMYLCASRTLGESNEKLFFGSGTQLSVL.

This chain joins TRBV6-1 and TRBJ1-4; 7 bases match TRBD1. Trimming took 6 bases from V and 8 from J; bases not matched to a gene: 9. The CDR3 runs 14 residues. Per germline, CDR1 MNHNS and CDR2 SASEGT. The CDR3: CASSLTGLFEKLFF. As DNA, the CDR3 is TGTGCCAGCAGCCTGACAGGGCTCTTCGAAAAACTGTTTTTT.

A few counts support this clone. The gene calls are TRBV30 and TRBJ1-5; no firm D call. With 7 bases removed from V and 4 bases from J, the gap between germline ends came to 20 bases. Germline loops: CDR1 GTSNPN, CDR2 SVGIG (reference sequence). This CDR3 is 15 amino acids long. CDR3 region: CALTIPGTRNQPQHF. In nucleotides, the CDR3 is TGTGCCTTGACCATCCCCGGAACCAGGAATCAGCCCCAGCATTTT.

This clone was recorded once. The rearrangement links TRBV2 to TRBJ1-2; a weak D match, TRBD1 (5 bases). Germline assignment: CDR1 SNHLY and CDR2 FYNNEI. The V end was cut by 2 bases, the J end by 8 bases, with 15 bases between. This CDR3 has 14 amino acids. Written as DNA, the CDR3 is TGTGCCAGCAGTGAATCTTTTGGCAGGGCCGGCTACACCTTC. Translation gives CASSESFGRAGYTF.

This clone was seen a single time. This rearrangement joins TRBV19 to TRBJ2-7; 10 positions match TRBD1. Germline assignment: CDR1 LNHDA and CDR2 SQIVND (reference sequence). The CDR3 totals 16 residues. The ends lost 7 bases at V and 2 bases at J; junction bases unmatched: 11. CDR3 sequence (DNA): TGTGCCAGTACTCCTACTAGGGGACAGGGGACCTACGAGCAGTACTTC. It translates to CASTPTRGQGTYEQYF.

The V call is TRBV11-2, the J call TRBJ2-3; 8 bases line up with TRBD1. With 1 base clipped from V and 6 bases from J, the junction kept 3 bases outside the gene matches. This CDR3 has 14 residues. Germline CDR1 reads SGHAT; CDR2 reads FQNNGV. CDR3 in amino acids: CASSLGTGIDTQYF. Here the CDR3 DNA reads TGTGCCAGCAGCTTAGGGACAGGGATCGATACGCAGTATTTT.

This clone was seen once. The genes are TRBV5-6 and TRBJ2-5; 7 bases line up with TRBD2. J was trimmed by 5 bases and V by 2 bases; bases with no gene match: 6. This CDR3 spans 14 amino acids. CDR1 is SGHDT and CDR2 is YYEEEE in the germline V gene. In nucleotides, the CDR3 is TGTGCCAGCAGCTTTGCGGGAGTTTTGGAGACCCAGTACTTC. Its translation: CASSFAGVLETQYF.

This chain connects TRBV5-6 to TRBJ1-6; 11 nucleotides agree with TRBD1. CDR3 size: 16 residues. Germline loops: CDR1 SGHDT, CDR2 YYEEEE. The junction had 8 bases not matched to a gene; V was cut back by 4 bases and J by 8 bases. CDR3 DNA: TGTGCCAGCAGCAGCGGACAGGGGGCGCGTTATTCACCCCTCCACTTT. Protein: CASSSGQGARYSPLHF.

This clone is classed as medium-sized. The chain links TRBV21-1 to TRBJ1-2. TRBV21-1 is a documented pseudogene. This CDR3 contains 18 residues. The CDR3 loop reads CASSTNQRGQQHNYGYTF. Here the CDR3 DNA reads TGTGCCAGCAGCACAAACCAGCGGGGGCAACAACATAACTATGGCTACACCTTC.

CDR3 amino acids: CAGRDYLNTIYF. In nucleotides, the CDR3 is TGTGCCGGGCGCGATTACTTAAACACCATATATTTT. The chain uses TRBV6-1 and TRBJ1-3; D is unresolved. The CDR3 totals 12 residues. Germline V CDR1 and CDR2: MNHNS, SASEGT. Trimming took off 11 bases at V and 6 bases at J, with 14 bases between the two ends.

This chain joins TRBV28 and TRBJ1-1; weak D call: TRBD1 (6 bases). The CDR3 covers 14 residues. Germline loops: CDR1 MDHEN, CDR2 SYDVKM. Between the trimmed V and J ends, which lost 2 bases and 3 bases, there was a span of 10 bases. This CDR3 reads CASSLTGRDTEAFF. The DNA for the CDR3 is TGTGCCAGCAGTTTAACAGGGAGGGACACTGAAGCTTTCTTT.

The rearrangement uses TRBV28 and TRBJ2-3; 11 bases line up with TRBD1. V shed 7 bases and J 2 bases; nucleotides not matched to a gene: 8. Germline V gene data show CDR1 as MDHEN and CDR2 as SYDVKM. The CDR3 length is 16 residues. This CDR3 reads CASNRDRGLHTDTQYF. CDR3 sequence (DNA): TGTGCCAGCAATCGGGACAGGGGGTTGCACACAGATACGCAGTATTTT.

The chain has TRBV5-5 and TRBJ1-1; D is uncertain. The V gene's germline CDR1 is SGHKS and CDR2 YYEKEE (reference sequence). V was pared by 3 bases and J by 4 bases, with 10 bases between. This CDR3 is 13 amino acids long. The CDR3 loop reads CASSSTVSTEAFF. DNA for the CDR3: TGTGCCAGCAGCTCAACGGTTAGCACTGAAGCTTTCTTT.